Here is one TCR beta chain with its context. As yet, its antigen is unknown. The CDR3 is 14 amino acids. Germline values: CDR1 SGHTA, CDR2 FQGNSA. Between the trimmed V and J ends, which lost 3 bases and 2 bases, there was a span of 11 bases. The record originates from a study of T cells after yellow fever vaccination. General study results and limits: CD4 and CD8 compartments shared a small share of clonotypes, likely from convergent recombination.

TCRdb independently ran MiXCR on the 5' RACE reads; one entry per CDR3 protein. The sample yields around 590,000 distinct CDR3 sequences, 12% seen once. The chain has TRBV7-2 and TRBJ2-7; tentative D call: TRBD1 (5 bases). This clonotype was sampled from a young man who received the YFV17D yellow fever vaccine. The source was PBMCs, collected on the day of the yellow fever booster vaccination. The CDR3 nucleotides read TGTGCCAGCAGCTTTTCTAAGGACACCTACGAGCAGTACTTC. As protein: CASSFSKDTYEQYF.